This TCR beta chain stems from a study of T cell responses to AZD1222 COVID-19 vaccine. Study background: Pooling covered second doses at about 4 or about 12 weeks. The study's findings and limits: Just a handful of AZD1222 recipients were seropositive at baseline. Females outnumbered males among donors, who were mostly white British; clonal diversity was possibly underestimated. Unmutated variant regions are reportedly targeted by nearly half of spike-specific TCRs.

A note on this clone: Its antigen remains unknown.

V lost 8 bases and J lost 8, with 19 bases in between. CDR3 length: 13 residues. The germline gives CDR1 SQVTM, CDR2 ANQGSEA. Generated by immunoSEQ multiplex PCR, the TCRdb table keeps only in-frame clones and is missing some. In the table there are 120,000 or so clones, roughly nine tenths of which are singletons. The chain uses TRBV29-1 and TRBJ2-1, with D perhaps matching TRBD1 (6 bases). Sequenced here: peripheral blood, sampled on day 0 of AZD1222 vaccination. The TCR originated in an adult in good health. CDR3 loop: CSLRGMVDHEQFF. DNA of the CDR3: TGCAGCCTCAGGGGTATGGTTGACCATGAGCAGTTCTTC.